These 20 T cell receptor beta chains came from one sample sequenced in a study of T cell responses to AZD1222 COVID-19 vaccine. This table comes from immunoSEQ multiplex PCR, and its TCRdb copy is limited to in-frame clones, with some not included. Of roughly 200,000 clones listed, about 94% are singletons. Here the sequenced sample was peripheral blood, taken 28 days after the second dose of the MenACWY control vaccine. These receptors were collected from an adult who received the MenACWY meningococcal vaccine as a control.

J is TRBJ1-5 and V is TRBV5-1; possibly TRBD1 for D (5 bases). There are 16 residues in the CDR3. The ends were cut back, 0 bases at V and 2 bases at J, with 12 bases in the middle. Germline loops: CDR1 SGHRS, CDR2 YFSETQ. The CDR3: CASSLDGGAGNQPQHF. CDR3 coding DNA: TGCGCCAGCAGCTTGGATGGGGGAGCGGGCAATCAGCCCCAGCATTTT.

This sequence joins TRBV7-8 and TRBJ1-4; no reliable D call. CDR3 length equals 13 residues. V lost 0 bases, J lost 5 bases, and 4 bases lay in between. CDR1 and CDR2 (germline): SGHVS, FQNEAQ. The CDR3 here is CASSLAGNEKLFF. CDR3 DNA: TGTGCCAGCAGCTTAGCCGGGAATGAAAAACTGTTTTTT.

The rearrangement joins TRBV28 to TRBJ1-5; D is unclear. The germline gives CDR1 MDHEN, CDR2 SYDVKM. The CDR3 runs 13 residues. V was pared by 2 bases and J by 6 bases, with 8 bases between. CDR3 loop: CASSLLGPQPQHF. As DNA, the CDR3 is TGTGCCAGCAGTTTACTGGGTCCTCAGCCCCAGCATTTT.

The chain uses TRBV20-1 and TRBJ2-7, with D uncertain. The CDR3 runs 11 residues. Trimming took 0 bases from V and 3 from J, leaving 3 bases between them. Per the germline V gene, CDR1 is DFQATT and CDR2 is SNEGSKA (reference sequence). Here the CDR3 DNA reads TGCAGTGCTAGAGACCACTACGAGCAGTACTTC. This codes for CSARDHYEQYF.

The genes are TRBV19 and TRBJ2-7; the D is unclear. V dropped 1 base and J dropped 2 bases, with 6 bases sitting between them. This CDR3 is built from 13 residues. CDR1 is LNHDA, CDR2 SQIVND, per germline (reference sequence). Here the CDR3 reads CASSIGLTYEQYF. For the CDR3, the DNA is TGTGCCAGTAGTATAGGACTGACCTACGAGCAGTACTTC.

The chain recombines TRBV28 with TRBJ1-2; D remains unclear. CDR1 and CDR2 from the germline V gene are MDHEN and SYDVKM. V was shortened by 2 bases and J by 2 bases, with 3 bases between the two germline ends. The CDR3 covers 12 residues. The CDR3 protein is CASSLRNYGYTF. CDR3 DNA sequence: TGTGCCAGCAGTTTACGCAACTATGGCTACACCTTC.

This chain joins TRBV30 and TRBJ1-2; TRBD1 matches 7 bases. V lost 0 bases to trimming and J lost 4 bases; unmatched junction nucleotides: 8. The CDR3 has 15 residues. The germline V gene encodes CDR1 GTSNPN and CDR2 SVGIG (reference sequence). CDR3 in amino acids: CAWSVSGTALYGYTF. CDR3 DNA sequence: TGTGCCTGGAGTGTCTCCGGGACAGCACTCTATGGCTACACCTTC.

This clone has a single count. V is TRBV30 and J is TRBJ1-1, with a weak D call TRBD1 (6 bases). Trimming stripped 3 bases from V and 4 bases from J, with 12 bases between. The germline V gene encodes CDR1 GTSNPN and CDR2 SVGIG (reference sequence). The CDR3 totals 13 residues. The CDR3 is CAWRPGQITEAFF. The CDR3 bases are TGTGCCTGGAGGCCTGGACAGATCACTGAAGCTTTCTTT.

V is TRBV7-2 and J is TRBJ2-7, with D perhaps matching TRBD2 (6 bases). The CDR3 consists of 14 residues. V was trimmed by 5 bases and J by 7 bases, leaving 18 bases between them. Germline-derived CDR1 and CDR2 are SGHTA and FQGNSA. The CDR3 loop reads CASSTRDPYLEQYF. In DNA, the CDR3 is TGTGCCAGCAGCACGCGGGACCCATACTTAGAGCAGTACTTC.

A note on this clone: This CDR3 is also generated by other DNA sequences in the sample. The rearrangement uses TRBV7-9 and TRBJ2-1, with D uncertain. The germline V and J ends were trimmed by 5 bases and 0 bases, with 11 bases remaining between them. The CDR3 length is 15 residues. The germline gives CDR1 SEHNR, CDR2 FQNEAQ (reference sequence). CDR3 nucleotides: TGTGCCAGCAGCCTTTCCGAAAGCTCCTACAATGAGCAGTTCTTC. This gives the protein CASSLSESSYNEQFF.

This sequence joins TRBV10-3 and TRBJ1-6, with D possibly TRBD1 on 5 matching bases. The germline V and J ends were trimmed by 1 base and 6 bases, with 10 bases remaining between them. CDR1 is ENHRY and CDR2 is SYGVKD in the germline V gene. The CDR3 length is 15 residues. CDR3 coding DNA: TGTGCCATCAGTGAGTTGCAGGGAGGTAATTCACCCCTCCACTTT. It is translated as CAISELQGGNSPLHF.

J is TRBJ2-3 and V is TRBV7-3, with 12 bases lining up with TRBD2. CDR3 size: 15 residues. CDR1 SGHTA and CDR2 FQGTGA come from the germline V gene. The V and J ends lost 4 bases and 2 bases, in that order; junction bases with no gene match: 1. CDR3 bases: TGTGCCAGCAGCTCTAGCGGGGGGGCCACAGATACGCAGTATTTT. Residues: CASSSSGGATDTQYF.

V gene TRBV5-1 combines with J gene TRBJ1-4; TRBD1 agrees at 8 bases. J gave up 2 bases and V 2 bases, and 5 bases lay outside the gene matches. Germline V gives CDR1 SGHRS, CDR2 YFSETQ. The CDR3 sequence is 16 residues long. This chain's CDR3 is CASSFDRGGTNEKLFF. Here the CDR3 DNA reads TGCGCCAGCAGCTTTGACAGGGGTGGGACTAATGAAAAACTGTTTTTT.

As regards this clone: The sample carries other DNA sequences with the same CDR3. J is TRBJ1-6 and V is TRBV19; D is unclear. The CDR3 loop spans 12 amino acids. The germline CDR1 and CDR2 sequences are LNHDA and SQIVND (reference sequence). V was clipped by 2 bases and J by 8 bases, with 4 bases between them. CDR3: CASSILDSPLHF. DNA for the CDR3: TGTGCCAGTAGTATATTGGATTCACCCCTCCACTTT.

CDR3 coding DNA: TGTGCCAGCAGCCTTTCCTCTGGAAACACCATATATTTT. It is translated as CASSLSSGNTIYF. V is TRBV9 and J is TRBJ1-3; D is uncertain. This CDR3 spans 13 amino acids. The ends were cut back, 4 bases at V and 0 bases at J, with 5 bases in the middle. Germline V gene lookup returns CDR1 SGDLS and CDR2 YYNGEE.

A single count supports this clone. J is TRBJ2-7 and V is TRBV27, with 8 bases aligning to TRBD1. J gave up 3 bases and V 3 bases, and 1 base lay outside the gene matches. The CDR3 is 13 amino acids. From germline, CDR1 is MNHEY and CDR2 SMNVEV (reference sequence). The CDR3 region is CASSFGQGYEQYF. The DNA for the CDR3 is TGTGCCAGCAGTTTTGGACAGGGCTACGAGCAGTACTTC.

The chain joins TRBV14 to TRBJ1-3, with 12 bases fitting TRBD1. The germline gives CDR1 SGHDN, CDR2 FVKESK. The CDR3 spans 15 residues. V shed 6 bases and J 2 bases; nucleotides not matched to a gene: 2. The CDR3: CASRGQGAAGNTIYF. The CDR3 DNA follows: TGTGCCAGCAGGGGACAGGGGGCTGCTGGAAACACCATATATTTT. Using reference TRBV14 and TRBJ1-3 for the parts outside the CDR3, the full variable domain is EAGVTQFPSHSVIEKGQTVTLRCDPISGHDNLYWYRRVMGKEIKFLLHFVKESKQDESGMPNNRFLAERTGGTYSTLKVQPAELEDSGVYFCASRGQGAAGNTIYFGEGSWLTVV.

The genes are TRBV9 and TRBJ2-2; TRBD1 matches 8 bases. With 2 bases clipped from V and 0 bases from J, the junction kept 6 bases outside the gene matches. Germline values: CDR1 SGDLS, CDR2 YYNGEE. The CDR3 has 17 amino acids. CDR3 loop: CASSVAGGNANTGELFF. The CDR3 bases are TGTGCCAGCAGCGTCGCAGGGGGCAACGCGAACACCGGGGAGCTGTTTTTT.

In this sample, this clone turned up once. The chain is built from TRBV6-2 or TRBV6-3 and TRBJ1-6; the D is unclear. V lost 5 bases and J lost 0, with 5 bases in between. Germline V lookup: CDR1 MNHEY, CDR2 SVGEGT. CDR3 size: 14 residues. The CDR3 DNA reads TGTGCCAGCAGTAAGAACTCCTATAATTCACCCCTCCACTTT. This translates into CASSKNSYNSPLHF.

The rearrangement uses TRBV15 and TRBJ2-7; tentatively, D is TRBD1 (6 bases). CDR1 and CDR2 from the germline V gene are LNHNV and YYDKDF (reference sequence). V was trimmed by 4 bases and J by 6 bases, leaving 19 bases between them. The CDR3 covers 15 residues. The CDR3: CATSTPRGLTGEQYF. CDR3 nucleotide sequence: TGTGCCACCAGCACCCCCAGGGGCCTGACGGGCGAGCAGTACTTC.